The 3 T cell receptor beta chains reported below all come from one sample, sequenced in a study of shared clonotypes between healthy human individuals. Clones were read by immunoSEQ multiplex PCR, and TCRdb kept only the in-frame ones, dropping some. Of 2 million to 2.5 million clones in the sample, approximately 93% were seen once. Sequencing input: naive CD4+ T cells from PBMCs. Subset given: CD45RA+ positively selected. These receptors were taken from a man aged 18 to 30 in good health. Some clones in this sample may be carry-over from other donors' samples.

A remark on this clone: The sample contains more than one DNA sequence encoding this CDR3. This chain connects TRBV10-3 to TRBJ1-1, with 8 nucleotides matching TRBD1. The CDR3 has 13 residues. V shed 7 bases, J shed 2 bases, and the junction held 3 bases outside the gene matches. Germline CDR1 ENHRY, CDR2 SYGVKD. CDR3 amino acids: CAITGQGNTEAFF. CDR3 bases: TGTGCCATCACTGGACAGGGAAACACTGAAGCTTTCTTT.

The chain joins TRBV5-1 to TRBJ1-2, with a possible D match to TRBD1 (5 bases). Germline V gene lookup returns CDR1 SGHRS and CDR2 YFSETQ. Trimming stripped 5 bases from V and 3 bases from J, with 14 bases between. The CDR3 loop spans 14 amino acids. CDR3 coding DNA: TGCGCCAGCAGTACCCAGGGTCACGACTATGGCTACACCTTC. Residues: CASSTQGHDYGYTF.

The V call is TRBV15, the J call TRBJ2-7; 9 positions agree with TRBD1. The germline V gene has CDR1 LNHNV and CDR2 YYDKDF (reference sequence). J was trimmed by 2 bases and V by 0 bases; bases with no gene match: 5. The CDR3 contains 16 residues. Here the CDR3 DNA reads TGTGCCACCAGCAGAGATCAGACAGGGGGTCCCTACGAGCAGTACTTC. Protein sequence: CATSRDQTGGPYEQYF.